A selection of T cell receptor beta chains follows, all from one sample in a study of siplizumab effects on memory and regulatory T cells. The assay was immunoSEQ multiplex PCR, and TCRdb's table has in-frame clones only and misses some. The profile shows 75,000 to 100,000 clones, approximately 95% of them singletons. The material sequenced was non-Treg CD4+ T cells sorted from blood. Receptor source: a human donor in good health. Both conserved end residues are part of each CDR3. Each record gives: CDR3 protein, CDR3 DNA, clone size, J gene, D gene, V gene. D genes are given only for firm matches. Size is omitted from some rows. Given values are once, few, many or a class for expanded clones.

cdr3_aa: CASSRGAGGPYEQFF
cdr3_nt: TGTGCCAGCAGCAGGGGAGCGGGGGGGCCGTATGAGCAGTTCTTC
clone_size: NA
j_call: TRBJ2-1
d_call: TRBD2
v_call: TRBV6-6

cdr3_aa: CASSFTGTGSTEAFF
cdr3_nt: TGCGCCAGCAGCTTCACAGGGACAGGGTCAACTGAAGCTTTCTTT
clone_size: NA
j_call: TRBJ1-1
d_call: TRBD1
v_call: TRBV5-1

cdr3_aa: CASSVSSQLYNEQFF
cdr3_nt: TGTGCCAGCAGCGTATCTAGCCAACTTTACAATGAGCAGTTCTTC
clone_size: NA
j_call: TRBJ2-1
d_call: NA
v_call: TRBV9

cdr3_aa: CAWSESGVGDTQYF
cdr3_nt: TGTGCCTGGAGTGAGTCTGGGGTGGGAGATACGCAGTATTTT
clone_size: NA
j_call: TRBJ2-3
d_call: NA
v_call: TRBV30

cdr3_aa: CASSFLAGAGANVLTF
cdr3_nt: TGTGCCAGCAGTTTTTTAGCGGGGGCTGGGGCCAACGTCCTGACTTTC
clone_size: NA
j_call: TRBJ2-6
d_call: TRBD2
v_call: TRBV27

cdr3_aa: CASRPREKNQPQHF
cdr3_nt: TGTGCCAGTAGACCCCGGGAGAAAAATCAGCCCCAGCATTTT
clone_size: NA
j_call: TRBJ1-5
d_call: NA
v_call: TRBV19

cdr3_aa: CASSLATGIPGNQPQHF
cdr3_nt: TGTGCCAGCAGCTTAGCGACAGGGATCCCTGGCAATCAGCCCCAGCATTTT
clone_size: NA
j_call: TRBJ1-5
d_call: TRBD1
v_call: TRBV7-9

cdr3_aa: CASSTTGLGANVLTF
cdr3_nt: TGTGCCAGCAGTACAACAGGGCTCGGGGCCAACGTCCTGACTTTC
clone_size: NA
j_call: TRBJ2-6
d_call: NA
v_call: TRBV2

cdr3_aa: CASSAGRGGRASHEQYF
cdr3_nt: TGTGCCAGCAGCGCAGGACGTGGCGGGAGGGCCAGTCACGAGCAGTACTTC
clone_size: once
j_call: TRBJ2-7
d_call: TRBD2
v_call: TRBV7-8

cdr3_aa: CASSTLLGGAGLFF
cdr3_nt: TGTGCCAGTAGTACCCTGTTGGGAGGGGCGGGCCTGTTTTTT
clone_size: NA
j_call: TRBJ1-4
d_call: NA
v_call: TRBV19

cdr3_aa: CASTEDRGNTEAFF
cdr3_nt: TGTGCCAGTACCGAAGACAGGGGGAACACTGAAGCTTTCTTT
clone_size: few
j_call: TRBJ1-1
d_call: TRBD1
v_call: TRBV19

cdr3_aa: CASGWAKNTEAFF
cdr3_nt: TGTGCCAGCGGATGGGCAAAGAACACTGAAGCTTTCTTT
clone_size: NA
j_call: TRBJ1-1
d_call: NA
v_call: TRBV2

cdr3_aa: CASSRAGTTPYNEQFF
cdr3_nt: TGTGCCAGCAGCCGGGCCGGGACTACACCCTACAATGAGCAGTTCTTC
clone_size: NA
j_call: TRBJ2-1
d_call: TRBD2
v_call: TRBV7-3

cdr3_aa: CASSEVPLQPQHF
cdr3_nt: TGTGCCAGCAGTGAAGTGCCGCTCCAGCCCCAGCATTTT
clone_size: NA
j_call: TRBJ1-5
d_call: NA
v_call: TRBV6-1

cdr3_aa: CASSYSTRGNTEAFF
cdr3_nt: TGTGCCAGCAGTTACTCAACCCGAGGGAACACTGAAGCTTTCTTT
clone_size: NA
j_call: TRBJ1-1
d_call: NA
v_call: TRBV6-5

cdr3_aa: CASSQVGFQGPFDYGYTF
cdr3_nt: TGTGCCAGCAGCCAAGTGGGGTTTCAGGGGCCCTTTGACTATGGCTACACCTTC
clone_size: NA
j_call: TRBJ1-2
d_call: NA
v_call: TRBV14

cdr3_aa: CASSLAGGNYGYTF
cdr3_nt: TGCGCCAGCAGCTTGGCAGGGGGCAACTATGGCTACACCTTC
clone_size: NA
j_call: TRBJ1-2
d_call: TRBD1
v_call: TRBV5-1

cdr3_aa: CAWTGTSGSGEQYF
cdr3_nt: TGTGCCTGGACTGGGACTAGCGGGAGCGGGGAGCAGTACTTC
clone_size: NA
j_call: TRBJ2-7
d_call: TRBD2
v_call: TRBV30

cdr3_aa: CAWSRGSGYTF
cdr3_nt: TGTGCCTGGAGTCGAGGGTCGGGCTACACCTTC
clone_size: NA
j_call: TRBJ1-2
d_call: NA
v_call: TRBV30

cdr3_aa: CASSRALGETQYF
cdr3_nt: TGTGCCAGCAGCCGAGCCCTGGGAGAGACCCAGTACTTC
clone_size: NA
j_call: TRBJ2-5
d_call: NA
v_call: TRBV7-2

cdr3_aa: CASRRGLADSYNEQFF
cdr3_nt: TGTGCCAGCAGGCGGGGACTAGCGGACTCCTACAATGAGCAGTTCTTC
clone_size: NA
j_call: TRBJ2-1
d_call: TRBD2
v_call: TRBV7-2

cdr3_aa: CASSEDAYQETQYF
cdr3_nt: TGTGCCAGCAGTGAAGATGCGTACCAAGAGACCCAGTACTTC
clone_size: NA
j_call: TRBJ2-5
d_call: NA
v_call: TRBV2

cdr3_aa: CASSPSSYEQYF
cdr3_nt: TGTGCCAGTAGTCCTAGCTCCTACGAGCAGTACTTC
clone_size: NA
j_call: TRBJ2-7
d_call: NA
v_call: TRBV19

cdr3_aa: CASSLGTSGPTDTQYF
cdr3_nt: TGTGCCAGCAGCTTAGGGACTAGCGGACCCACAGATACGCAGTATTTT
clone_size: NA
j_call: TRBJ2-3
d_call: TRBD2
v_call: TRBV7-6

cdr3_aa: CASSYSGRTDTQYF
cdr3_nt: TGTGCCAGCAGCTATAGCGGGCGCACAGATACGCAGTATTTT
clone_size: NA
j_call: TRBJ2-3
d_call: TRBD2
v_call: TRBV9

cdr3_aa: CASSLRTSYEQYF
cdr3_nt: TGTGCCAGTAGTCTGAGGACTAGCTACGAGCAGTACTTC
clone_size: NA
j_call: TRBJ2-7
d_call: TRBD2
v_call: TRBV19

cdr3_aa: CASSIGLAADTQYF
cdr3_nt: TGTGCCAGTAGTATTGGACTAGCGGCAGATACGCAGTATTTT
clone_size: NA
j_call: TRBJ2-3
d_call: TRBD2
v_call: TRBV19